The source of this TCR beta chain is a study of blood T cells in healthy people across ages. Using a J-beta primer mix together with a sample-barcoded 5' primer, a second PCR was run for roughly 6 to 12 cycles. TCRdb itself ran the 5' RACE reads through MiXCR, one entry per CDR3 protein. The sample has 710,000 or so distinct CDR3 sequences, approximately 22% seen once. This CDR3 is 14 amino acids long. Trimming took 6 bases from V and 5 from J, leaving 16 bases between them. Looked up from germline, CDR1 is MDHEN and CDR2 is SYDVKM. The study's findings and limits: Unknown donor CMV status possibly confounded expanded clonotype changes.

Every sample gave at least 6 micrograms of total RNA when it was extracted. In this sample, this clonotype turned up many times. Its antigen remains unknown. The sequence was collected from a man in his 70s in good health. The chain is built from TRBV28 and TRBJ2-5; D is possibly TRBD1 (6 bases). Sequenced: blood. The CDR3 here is CASRHTGSRETQYF. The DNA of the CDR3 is TGTGCCAGCAGACATACAGGGTCCCGGGAGACCCAGTACTTC.